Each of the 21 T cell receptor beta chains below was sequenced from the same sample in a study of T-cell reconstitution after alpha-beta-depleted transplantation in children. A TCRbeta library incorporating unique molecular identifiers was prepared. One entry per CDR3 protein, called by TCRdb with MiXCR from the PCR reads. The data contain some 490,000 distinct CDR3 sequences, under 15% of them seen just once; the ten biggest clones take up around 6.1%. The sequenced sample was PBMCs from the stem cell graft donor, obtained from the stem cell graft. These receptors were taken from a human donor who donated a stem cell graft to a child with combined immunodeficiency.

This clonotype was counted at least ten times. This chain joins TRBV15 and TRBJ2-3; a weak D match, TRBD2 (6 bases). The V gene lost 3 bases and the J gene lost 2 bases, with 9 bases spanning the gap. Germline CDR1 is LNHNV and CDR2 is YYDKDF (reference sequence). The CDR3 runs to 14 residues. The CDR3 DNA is TGTGCCACCAGCAGTGGGACTTACACAGATACGCAGTATTTT. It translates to CATSSGTYTDTQYF.

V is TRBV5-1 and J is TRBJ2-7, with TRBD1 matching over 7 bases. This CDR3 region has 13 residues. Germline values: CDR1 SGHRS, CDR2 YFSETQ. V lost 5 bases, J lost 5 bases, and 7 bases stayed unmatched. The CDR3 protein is CASSPQGVNEQYF. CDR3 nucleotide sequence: TGCGCCAGCAGTCCCCAGGGGGTAAACGAGCAGTACTTC.

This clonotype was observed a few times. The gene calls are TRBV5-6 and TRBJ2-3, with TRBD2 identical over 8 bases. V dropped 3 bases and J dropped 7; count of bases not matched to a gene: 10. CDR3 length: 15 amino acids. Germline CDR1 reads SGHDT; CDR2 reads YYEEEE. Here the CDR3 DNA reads TGTGCCAGCAGCTCTGGGACTAGTAGCACGAATACGCAGTATTTT. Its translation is CASSSGTSSTNTQYF.

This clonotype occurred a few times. CDR3 sequence (DNA): TGCGCCAGCAGCCCCGAGCCCTTCACGATAGCCAAAAACATTCAGTACTTC. It specifies CASSPEPFTIAKNIQYF. The chain combines TRBV4-3 with TRBJ2-4; no definite D call. CDR1 is LGHNA, CDR2 YSLEER, per germline. The CDR3 covers 17 residues. The V end was cut by 4 bases, the J end by 0 bases, with 16 bases between.

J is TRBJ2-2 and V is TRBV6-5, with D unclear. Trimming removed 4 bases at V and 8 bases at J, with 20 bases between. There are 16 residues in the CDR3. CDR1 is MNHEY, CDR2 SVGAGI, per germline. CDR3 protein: CASSLTPPPRAGELFF. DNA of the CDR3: TGTGCCAGCAGTTTAACCCCGCCCCCTCGAGCGGGGGAGCTGTTTTTT.

The CDR3 bases are TGCAGTGCGTGCTCCATCTCCTACGAGCAGTACTTC. Its translation: CSACSISYEQYF. J is TRBJ2-7 and V is TRBV20-1, with D unresolved. The CDR3 contains 12 residues. Looked up from germline, CDR1 is DFQATT and CDR2 is SNEGSKA (reference sequence). Trimming stripped 6 bases from V and 0 bases from J, with 9 bases between.

The DNA of the CDR3 is TGCAGCGTTAAGGGGAAGTTCGTAGGGACAGGGCCTTTAACCTACGAGCAGTACTTC. Protein product: CSVKGKFVGTGPLTYEQYF. J is TRBJ2-7 and V is TRBV29-1, with TRBD1 matching 9 bases. The CDR3 contains 19 residues. The junction had 22 bases not matched to a gene; V was cut back by 5 bases and J by 2 bases. CDR1 and CDR2 from the germline V gene are SQVTM and ANQGSEA.

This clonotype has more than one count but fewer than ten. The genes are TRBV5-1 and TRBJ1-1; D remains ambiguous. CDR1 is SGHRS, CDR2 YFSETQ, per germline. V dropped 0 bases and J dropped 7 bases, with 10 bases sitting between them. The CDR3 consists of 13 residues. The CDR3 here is CASSLAGGYEAFF. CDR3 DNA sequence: TGCGCCAGCAGCTTGGCCGGAGGGTATGAAGCTTTCTTT.

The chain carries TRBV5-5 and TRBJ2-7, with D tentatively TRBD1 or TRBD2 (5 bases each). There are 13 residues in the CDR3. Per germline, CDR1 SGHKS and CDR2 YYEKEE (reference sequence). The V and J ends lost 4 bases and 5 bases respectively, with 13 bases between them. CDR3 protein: CASSLGTTNEQYF. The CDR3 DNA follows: TGTGCCAGCAGCCTCGGGACGACTAACGAGCAGTACTTC.

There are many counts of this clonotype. CDR3 nucleotides: TGCGCACTAGTGGGCGGAAACTACGAGCAGTACTTC. Protein: CALVGGNYEQYF. V gene TRBV20-1 combines with J gene TRBJ2-7, with D possibly TRBD2 on 5 matching bases. The CDR3 has 12 amino acids. Per germline, CDR1 DFQATT and CDR2 SNEGSKA (reference sequence).

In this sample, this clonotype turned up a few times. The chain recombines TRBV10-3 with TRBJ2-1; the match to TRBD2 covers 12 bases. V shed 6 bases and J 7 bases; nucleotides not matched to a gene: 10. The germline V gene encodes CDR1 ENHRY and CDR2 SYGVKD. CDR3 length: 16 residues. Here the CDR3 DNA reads TGTGCCATCAGCTCGTCTCTAGCGGGGGGGCCTAATGAGCAGTTCTTC. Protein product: CAISSSLAGGPNEQFF.

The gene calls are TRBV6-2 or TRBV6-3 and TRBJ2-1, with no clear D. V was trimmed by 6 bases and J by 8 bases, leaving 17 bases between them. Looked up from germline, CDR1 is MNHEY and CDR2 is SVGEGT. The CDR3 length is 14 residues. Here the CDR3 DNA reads TGTGCCAGCAGCAACCAAGGGTTTCTCGATGAGCAGTTCTTC. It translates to CASSNQGFLDEQFF.

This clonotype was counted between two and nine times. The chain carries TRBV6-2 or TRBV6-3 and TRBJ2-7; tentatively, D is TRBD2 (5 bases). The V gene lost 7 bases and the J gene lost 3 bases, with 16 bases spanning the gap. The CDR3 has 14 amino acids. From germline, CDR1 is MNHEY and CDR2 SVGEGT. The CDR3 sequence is CASTLLPGNYEQYF. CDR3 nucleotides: TGTGCCAGCACCCTATTACCGGGGAACTACGAGCAGTACTTC.

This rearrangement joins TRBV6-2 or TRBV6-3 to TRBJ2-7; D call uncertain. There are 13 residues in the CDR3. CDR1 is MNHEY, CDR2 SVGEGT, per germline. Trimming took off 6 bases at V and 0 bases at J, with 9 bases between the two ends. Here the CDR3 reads CASSSSVSYEQYF. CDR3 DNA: TGTGCCAGCAGCAGTTCTGTCTCCTACGAGCAGTACTTC.

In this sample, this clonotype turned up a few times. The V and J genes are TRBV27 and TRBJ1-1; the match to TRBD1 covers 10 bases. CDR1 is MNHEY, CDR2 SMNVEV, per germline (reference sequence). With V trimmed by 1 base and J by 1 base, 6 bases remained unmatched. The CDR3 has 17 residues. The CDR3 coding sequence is TGTGCCAGCAGTTTATGGGGGACAGGGGCGGGGAACACTGAAGCTTTCTTT. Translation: CASSLWGTGAGNTEAFF.

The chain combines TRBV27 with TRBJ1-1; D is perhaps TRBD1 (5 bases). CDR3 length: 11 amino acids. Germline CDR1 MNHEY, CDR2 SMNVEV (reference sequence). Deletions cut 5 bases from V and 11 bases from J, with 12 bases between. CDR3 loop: CASSGRRGAFF. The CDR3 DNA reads TGTGCCAGCAGTGGCAGGAGGGGTGCTTTCTTT.

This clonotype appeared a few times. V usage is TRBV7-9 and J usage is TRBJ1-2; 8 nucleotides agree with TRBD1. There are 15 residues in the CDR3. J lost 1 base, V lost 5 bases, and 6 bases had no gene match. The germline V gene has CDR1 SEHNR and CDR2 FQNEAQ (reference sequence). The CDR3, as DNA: TGTGCCAGCAGCGGCTGGGACAGGAATAACTATGGCTACACCTTC. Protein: CASSGWDRNNYGYTF.

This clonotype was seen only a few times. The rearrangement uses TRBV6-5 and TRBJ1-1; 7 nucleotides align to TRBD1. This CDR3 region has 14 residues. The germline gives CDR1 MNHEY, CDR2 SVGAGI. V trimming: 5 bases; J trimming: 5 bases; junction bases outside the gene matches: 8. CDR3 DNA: TGTGCCAGCAGTCGACAGGGAGGGGGGACTGAAGCTTTCTTT. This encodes CASSRQGGGTEAFF.

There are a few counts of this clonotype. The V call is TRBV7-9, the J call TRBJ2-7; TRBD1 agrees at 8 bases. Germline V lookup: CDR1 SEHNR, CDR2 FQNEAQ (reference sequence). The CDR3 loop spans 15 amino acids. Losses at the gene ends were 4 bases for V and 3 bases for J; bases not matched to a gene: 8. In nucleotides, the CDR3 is TGTGCCAGCAGCTCCCCCGGGACAGGAATCTACGAGCAGTACTTC. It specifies CASSSPGTGIYEQYF.

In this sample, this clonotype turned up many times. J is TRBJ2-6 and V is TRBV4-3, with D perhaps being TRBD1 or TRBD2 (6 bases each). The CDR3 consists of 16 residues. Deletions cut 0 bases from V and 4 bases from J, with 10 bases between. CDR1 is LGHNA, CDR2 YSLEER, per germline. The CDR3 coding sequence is TGCGCCAGCAGCCAAGATGAAGGGGGGGGGGCCAACGTCCTGACTTTC. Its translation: CASSQDEGGGANVLTF.

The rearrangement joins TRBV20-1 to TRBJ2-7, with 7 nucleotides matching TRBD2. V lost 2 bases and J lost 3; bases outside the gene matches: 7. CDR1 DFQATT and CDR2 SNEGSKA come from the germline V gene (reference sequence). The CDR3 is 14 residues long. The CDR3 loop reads CSARPSGTNYEQYF. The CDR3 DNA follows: TGCAGTGCTAGACCCAGCGGGACTAACTACGAGCAGTACTTC.